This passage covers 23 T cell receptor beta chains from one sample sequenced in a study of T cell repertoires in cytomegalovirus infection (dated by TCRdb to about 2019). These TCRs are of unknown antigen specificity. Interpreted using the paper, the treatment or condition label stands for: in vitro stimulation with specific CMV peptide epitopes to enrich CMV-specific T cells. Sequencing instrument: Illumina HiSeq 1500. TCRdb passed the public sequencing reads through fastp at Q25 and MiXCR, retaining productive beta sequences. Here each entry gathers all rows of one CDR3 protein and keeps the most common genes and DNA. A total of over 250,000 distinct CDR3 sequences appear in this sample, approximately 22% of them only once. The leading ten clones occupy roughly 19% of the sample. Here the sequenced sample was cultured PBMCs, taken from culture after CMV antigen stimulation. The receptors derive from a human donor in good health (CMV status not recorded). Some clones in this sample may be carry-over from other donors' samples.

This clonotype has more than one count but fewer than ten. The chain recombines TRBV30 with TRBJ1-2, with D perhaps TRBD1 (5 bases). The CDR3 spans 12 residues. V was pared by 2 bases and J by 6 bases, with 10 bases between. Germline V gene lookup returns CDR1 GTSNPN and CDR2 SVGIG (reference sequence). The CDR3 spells CAWSFVGDGYTF. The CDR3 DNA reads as TGTGCCTGGAGTTTCGTGGGGGATGGCTACACCTTC.

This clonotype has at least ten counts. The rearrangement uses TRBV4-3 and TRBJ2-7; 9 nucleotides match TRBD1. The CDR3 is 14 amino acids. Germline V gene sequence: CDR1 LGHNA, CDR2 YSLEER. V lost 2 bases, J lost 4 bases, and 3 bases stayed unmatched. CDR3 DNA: TGCGCCAGCAGCCAACCACAGGGGGCTTACGAGCAGTACGTC. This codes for CASSQPQGAYEQYV.

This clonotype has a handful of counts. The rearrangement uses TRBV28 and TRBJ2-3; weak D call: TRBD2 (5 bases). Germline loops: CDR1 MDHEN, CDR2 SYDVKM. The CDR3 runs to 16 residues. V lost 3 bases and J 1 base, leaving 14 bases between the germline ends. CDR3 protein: CASSLVPGSGTDTQYF. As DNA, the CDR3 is TGTGCCAGCAGTTTGGTACCGGGGAGTGGCACAGATACGCAGTATTTT.

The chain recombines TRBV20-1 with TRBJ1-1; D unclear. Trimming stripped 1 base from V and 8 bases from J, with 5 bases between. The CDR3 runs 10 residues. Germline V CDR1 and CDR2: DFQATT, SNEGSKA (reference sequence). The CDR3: CSARGVEAFF. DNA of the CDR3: TGCAGTGCTAGAGGTGTGGAAGCTTTCTTT.

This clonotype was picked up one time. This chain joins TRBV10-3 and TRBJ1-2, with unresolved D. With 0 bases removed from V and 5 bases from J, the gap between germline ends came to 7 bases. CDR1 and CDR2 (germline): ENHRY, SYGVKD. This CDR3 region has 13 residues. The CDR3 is CAISESEKYGYTF. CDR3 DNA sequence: TGTGCCATCAGTGAGTCGGAAAAATATGGCTACACCTTC.

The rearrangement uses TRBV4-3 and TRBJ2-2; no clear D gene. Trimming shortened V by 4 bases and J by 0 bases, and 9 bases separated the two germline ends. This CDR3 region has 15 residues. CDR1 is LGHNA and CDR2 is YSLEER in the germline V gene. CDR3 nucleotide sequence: TGCGCCAGCAGCCTGGGTCCTGCGAACACCGGGGAGCTGTTTTTT. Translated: CASSLGPANTGELFF.

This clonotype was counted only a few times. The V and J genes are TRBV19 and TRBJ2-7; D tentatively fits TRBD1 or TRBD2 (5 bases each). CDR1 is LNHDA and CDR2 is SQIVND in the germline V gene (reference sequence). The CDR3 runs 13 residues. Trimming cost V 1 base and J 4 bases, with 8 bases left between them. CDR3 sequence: CASSIGGEYEQYF. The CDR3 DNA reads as TGTGCCAGTAGTATAGGAGGGGAATACGAGCAGTACTTC.

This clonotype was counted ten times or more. The CDR3 DNA reads as TGTGCCAGCAGCTTAGGGGCCGGGACTTCCGTCGCCTACGAGCAGTACTTC. Translating gives CASSLGAGTSVAYEQYF. This chain connects TRBV7-8 to TRBJ2-7, with a possible D match to TRBD2 (6 bases). The CDR3 is 17 residues long. From germline, CDR1 is SGHVS and CDR2 FQNEAQ. Trimming shortened V by 1 base and J by 2 bases, and 18 bases separated the two germline ends.

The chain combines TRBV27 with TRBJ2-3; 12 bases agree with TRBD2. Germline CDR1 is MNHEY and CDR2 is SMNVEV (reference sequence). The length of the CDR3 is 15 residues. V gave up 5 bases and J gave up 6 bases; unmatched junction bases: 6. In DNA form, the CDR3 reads TGTGCCAGCAGTAGACTAGCGGGAGTGGTCGATACGCAGTATTTT. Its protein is CASSRLAGVVDTQYF.

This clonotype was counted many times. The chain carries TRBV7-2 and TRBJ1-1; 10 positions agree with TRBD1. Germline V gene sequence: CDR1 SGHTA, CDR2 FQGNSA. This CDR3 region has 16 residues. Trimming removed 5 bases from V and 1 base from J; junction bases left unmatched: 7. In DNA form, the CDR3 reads TGTGCCAGCAGCCGGGGACAGGGGCTAGCGAACACTGAAGCTTTCTTT. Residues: CASSRGQGLANTEAFF.

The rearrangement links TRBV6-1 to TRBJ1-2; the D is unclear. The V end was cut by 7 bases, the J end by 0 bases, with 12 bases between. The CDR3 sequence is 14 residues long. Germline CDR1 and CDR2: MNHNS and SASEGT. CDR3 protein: CASNPEYSNYGYTF. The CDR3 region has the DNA TGTGCCAGCAACCCAGAGTACTCTAACTATGGCTACACCTTC.

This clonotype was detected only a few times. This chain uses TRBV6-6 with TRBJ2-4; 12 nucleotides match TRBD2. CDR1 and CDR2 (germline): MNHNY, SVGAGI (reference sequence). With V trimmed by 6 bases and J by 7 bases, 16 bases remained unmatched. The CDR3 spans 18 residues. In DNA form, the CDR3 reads TGTGCCAGCAGCCCATCTCGACTAGCGGGAGCCCCCTCCAACATTCAGTACTTC. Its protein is CASSPSRLAGAPSNIQYF.

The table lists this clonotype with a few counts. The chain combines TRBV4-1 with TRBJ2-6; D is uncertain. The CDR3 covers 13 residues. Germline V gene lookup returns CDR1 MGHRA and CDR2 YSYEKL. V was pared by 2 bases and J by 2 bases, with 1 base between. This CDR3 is CASSQPGANVLTF. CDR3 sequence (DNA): TGCGCCAGCAGCCAACCTGGGGCCAACGTCCTGACTTTC.

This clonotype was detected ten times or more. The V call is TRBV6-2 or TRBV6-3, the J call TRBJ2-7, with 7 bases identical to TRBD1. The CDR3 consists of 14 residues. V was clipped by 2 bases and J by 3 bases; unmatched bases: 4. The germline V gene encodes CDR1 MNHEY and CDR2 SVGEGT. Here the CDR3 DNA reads TGTGCCAGCAGTTACCCGACAGGGATCTACGAGCAGTACTTC. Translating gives CASSYPTGIYEQYF.

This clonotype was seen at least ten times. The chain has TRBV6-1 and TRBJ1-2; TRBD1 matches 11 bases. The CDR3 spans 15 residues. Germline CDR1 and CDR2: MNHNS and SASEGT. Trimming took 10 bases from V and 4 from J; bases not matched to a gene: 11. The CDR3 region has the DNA TGTGCCACCTCTACCGGGACAGGGGGATCCTATGGCTACACCTTC. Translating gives CATSTGTGGSYGYTF.

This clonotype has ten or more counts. CDR3 loop: CASSPGLSHTQYF. The CDR3 nucleotides are TGTGCCAGCAGCCCGGGACTCTCCCATACGCAGTATTTT. The chain recombines TRBV7-2 with TRBJ2-3; D is perhaps TRBD2 (6 bases). V shed 5 bases and J shed 7 bases, with 13 bases lying between them. CDR3 length: 13 residues. Per the germline V gene, CDR1 is SGHTA and CDR2 is FQGNSA.

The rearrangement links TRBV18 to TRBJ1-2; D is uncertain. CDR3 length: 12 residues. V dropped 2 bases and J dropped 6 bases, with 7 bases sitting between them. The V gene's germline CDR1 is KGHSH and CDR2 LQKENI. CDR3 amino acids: CASSPDTHGYTF. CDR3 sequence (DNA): TGTGCCAGCTCACCAGACACTCATGGCTACACCTTC.

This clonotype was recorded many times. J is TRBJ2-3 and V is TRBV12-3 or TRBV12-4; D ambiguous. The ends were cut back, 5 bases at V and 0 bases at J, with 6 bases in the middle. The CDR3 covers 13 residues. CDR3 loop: CASSIQSTDTQYF. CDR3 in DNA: TGTGCCAGCAGTATACAGAGCACAGATACGCAGTATTTT.

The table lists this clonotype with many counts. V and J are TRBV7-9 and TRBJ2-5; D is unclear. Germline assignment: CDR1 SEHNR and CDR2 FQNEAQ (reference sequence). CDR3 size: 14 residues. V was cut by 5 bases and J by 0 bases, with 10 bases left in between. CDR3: CASSPGRYQETQYF. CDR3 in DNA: TGTGCCAGCAGCCCCGGCCGGTACCAAGAGACCCAGTACTTC.

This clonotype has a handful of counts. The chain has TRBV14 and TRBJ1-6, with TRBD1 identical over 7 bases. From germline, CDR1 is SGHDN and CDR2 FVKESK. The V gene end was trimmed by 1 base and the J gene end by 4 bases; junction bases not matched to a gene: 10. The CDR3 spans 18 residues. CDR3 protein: CASSQATGTGSYNSPLHF. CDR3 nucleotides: TGTGCCAGCAGCCAAGCGACAGGGACGGGATCTTATAATTCACCCCTCCACTTT.

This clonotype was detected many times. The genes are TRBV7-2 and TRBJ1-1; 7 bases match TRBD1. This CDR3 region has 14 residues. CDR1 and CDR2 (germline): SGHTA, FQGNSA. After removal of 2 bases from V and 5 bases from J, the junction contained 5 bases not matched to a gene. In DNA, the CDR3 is TGTGCCAGCAGCTTAAAGACAGGGATAACTGAAGCTTTCTTT. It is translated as CASSLKTGITEAFF.

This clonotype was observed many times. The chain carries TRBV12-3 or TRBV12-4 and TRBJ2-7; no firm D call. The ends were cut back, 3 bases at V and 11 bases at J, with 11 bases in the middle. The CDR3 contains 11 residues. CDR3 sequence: CASSFNGKEYF. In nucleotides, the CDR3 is TGTGCCAGCAGTTTTAATGGGAAGGAGTACTTC.

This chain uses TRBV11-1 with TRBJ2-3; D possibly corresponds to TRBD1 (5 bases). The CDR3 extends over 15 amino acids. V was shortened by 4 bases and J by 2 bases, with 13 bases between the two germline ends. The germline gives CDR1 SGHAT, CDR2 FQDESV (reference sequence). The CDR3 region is CASSSAGQNTDTQYF. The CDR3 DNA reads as TGTGCCAGCAGCTCCGCAGGGCAAAACACAGATACGCAGTATTTT.